These 27 T cell receptor beta chains were sequenced from one sample in a study of blood T cell repertoires in COVID-19. Repertoires were generated with immunoSEQ multiplex PCR, while TCRdb's copy carries only in-frame clones and drops some. The sample lists 250,000 to 300,000 clones, about four fifths occurring once. Material for sequencing was PBMCs or T cells enriched from blood (not recorded which). These receptors came from a man aged 35 to 55 who had been exposed to COVID-19.

This chain connects TRBV30 to TRBJ1-5; TRBD1 aligns across 10 bases. Germline V gene lookup returns CDR1 GTSNPN and CDR2 SVGIG (reference sequence). The CDR3 extends over 15 amino acids. After removal of 2 bases from V and 7 bases from J, the junction contained 8 bases not matched to a gene. The CDR3 protein is CAWSIPGQGFQPQHF. The CDR3 region has the DNA TGTGCCTGGAGTATCCCGGGACAGGGGTTCCAGCCCCAGCATTTT.

This CDR3 reads CASSATGVGNSPLHF. The CDR3, as DNA: TGTGCCAGCAGCGCTACAGGGGTGGGGAATTCACCCCTCCACTTT. This sequence joins TRBV9 and TRBJ1-6, with 7 positions matching TRBD1. There are 15 residues in the CDR3. J was trimmed by 7 bases and V by 3 bases; bases with no gene match: 7. Germline CDR1 SGDLS, CDR2 YYNGEE.

Regarding this clone: Mismatch with germline at one junction end may stem from a read error. The CDR3 DNA is TGTGCCAGCAGGCAATTCGGGACAAGTCACTTC. Translating gives CASRQFGTSHF. This chain joins TRBV7-2 and TRBJ2-7, with D possibly matching TRBD1 (6 bases). This CDR3 has 11 residues. The V gene's germline CDR1 is SGHTA and CDR2 FQGNSA.

The rearrangement links TRBV3-1 (or the pseudogene TRBV3-2) to TRBJ2-5; 9 bases line up with TRBD2. The CDR3 is made up of 14 amino acids. The germline V gene encodes CDR1 LGHDT and CDR2 YNNKEL (reference sequence). V lost 3 bases and J lost 3; bases outside the gene matches: 2. The CDR3, as DNA: TGTGCCAGCAGCCACCCTAGCGGGAAAGAGACCCAGTACTTC. Translated: CASSHPSGKETQYF.

This chain connects TRBV5-5 to TRBJ2-1; a possible D gene is TRBD1 (6 bases). CDR3 length equals 15 residues. Between the trimmed V and J ends, which lost 2 bases and 5 bases, there was a span of 14 bases. Germline values: CDR1 SGHKS, CDR2 YYEKEE (reference sequence). The CDR3 loop is CASSFLGTRDNEQFF. The CDR3 bases are TGTGCCAGCAGCTTTCTTGGGACAAGGGACAATGAGCAGTTCTTC.

The gene calls are TRBV19 and TRBJ2-1; TRBD1 matches at 10 bases. CDR1 is LNHDA, CDR2 SQIVND, per germline (reference sequence). J was trimmed by 1 base and V by 9 bases; bases with no gene match: 6. The CDR3 is 15 residues long. The DNA of the CDR3 is TGTGCCAGCCGAACGGGACAGGGGTCCTACAATGAGCAGTTCTTC. Residues: CASRTGQGSYNEQFF.

The gene calls are TRBV30 and TRBJ1-4; TRBD1 matches 8 bases. J was trimmed by 8 bases and V by 2 bases; bases with no gene match: 7. This CDR3 comprises 14 residues. The germline V gene has CDR1 GTSNPN and CDR2 SVGIG (reference sequence). The CDR3 sequence is CAWSTRTGSEKLFF. CDR3 DNA sequence: TGTGCCTGGAGTACCAGGACAGGGTCGGAAAAACTGTTTTTT.

The chain is built from TRBV10-3 and TRBJ1-5; no clear D gene. Trimming took off 3 bases at V and 4 bases at J, with 10 bases between the two ends. Germline assignment: CDR1 ENHRY and CDR2 SYGVKD. The CDR3 extends over 14 amino acids. The CDR3 loop reads CAISDRGSNQPQHF. The CDR3 DNA follows: TGTGCCATCAGTGACCGAGGATCAAATCAGCCCCAGCATTTT.

This clone was detected a few times. J is TRBJ1-4 and V is TRBV19; 7 bases agree with TRBD1. This CDR3 is 16 amino acids long. The V gene's germline CDR1 is LNHDA and CDR2 SQIVND (reference sequence). V shed 3 bases and J 7 bases; nucleotides not matched to a gene: 11. This CDR3 reads CASSMLMGQIGEKLFF. In DNA form, the CDR3 reads TGTGCCAGTAGTATGCTAATGGGACAGATTGGTGAAAAACTGTTTTTT. The variable domain in full, completed from reference TRBV19 and TRBJ1-4, reads DGGITQSPKYLFRKEGQNVTLSCEQNLNHDAMYWYRQDPGQGLRLIYYSQIVNDFQKGDIAEGYSVSREKKESFPLTVTSAQKNPTAFYLCASSMLMGQIGEKLFFGSGTQLSVL.

This clone came up a few times. The V call is TRBV11-2, the J call TRBJ2-5; D unclear. CDR3 length: 16 amino acids. Trimming cost V 7 bases and J 1 base, with 19 bases left between them. Germline assignment: CDR1 SGHAT and CDR2 FQNNGV. CDR3 loop: CASTPRSRLSQETQYF. The CDR3 region has the DNA TGTGCCAGCACCCCGCGGTCTCGGTTGTCCCAAGAGACCCAGTACTTC.

This sequence joins TRBV19 and TRBJ1-5; 7 nucleotides align to TRBD1. CDR1 and CDR2 from the germline V gene are LNHDA and SQIVND (reference sequence). The CDR3 runs to 16 residues. J was trimmed by 5 bases and V by 5 bases; bases with no gene match: 12. The CDR3 loop reads CASSFPGQYPYQPQHF. The CDR3 nucleotides read TGTGCCAGTAGTTTTCCGGGACAGTACCCATATCAGCCCCAGCATTTT.

CDR3 nucleotide sequence: TGTGCCTCAGCCCCACAGGGGGCGTCCCGAAGTGAAAAACTGTTTTTT. This gives the protein CASAPQGASRSEKLFF. The V and J genes are TRBV19 and TRBJ1-4; TRBD1 matches 9 bases. Germline V CDR1 and CDR2: LNHDA, SQIVND (reference sequence). The V gene end was trimmed by 11 bases and the J gene end by 7 bases; junction bases not matched to a gene: 17. This CDR3 region has 16 residues.

The chain has TRBV18 and TRBJ2-4, with TRBD2 as a possible D gene (6 bases). Germline loops: CDR1 KGHSH, CDR2 LQKENI. This CDR3 has 14 residues. Trimming shortened V by 5 bases and J by 1 base, and 9 bases separated the two germline ends. The CDR3 region is CASSNSGAKNIQYF. CDR3 DNA sequence: TGTGCCAGCTCAAATAGCGGCGCCAAAAACATTCAGTACTTC.

This chain connects TRBV21-1 to TRBJ2-1; TRBD2 is the table's D call, not checked against the DNA. TRBV21-1 is flagged as a pseudogene. The CDR3 totals 17 residues. The CDR3 nucleotides read TGTGCCAGCAGCAAAGATGGTAGCGGGAGGGCCAGGGATGAGCAGTTCTTC. Encoded protein: CASSKDGSGRARDEQFF.

V gene TRBV19 combines with J gene TRBJ2-1; 9 bases map to TRBD2. The CDR3 loop spans 14 amino acids. Germline CDR1 and CDR2: LNHDA and SQIVND (reference sequence). V dropped 7 bases and J dropped 7; count of bases not matched to a gene: 8. The CDR3 nucleotides are TGTGCCAGTACATATAGCGGGAGTAGGAATGAGCAGTTCTTC. Protein product: CASTYSGSRNEQFF.

The chain uses TRBV30 and TRBJ1-5, with 7 bases matching TRBD1. The V and J ends lost 0 bases and 1 base, in that order; junction bases with no gene match: 15. CDR1 is GTSNPN, CDR2 SVGIG, per germline (reference sequence). The CDR3 is made up of 19 amino acids. The CDR3 bases are TGTGCCTGGAGTGTTGGAGAGGGGGCCTTCGCAGGGAGCAATCAGCCCCAGCATTTT. This sequence encodes CAWSVGEGAFAGSNQPQHF.

The rearrangement links TRBV5-5 to TRBJ2-5; tentatively, D is TRBD2 (5 bases). The CDR3 is 16 amino acids. Trimming cost V 1 base and J 0 bases, with 13 bases left between them. The V gene's germline CDR1 is SGHKS and CDR2 YYEKEE (reference sequence). The CDR3 coding sequence is TGTGCCAGCAGCTTGTCGCCGAGGGCAGACCAAGAGACCCAGTACTTC. Protein product: CASSLSPRADQETQYF.

This clone was observed a handful of times. V and J are TRBV5-8 and TRBJ1-5; D perhaps matches TRBD1 (6 bases). The V end was cut by 4 bases, the J end by 5 bases, with 10 bases between. The CDR3 totals 13 residues. CDR1 is SGHTS and CDR2 is YDEGEE in the germline V gene. The CDR3 coding sequence is TGTGCCAGCAGCCGGCAGGGGCATCAGCCCCAGCATTTT. It encodes CASSRQGHQPQHF.

The J gene is TRBJ2-2, the V gene TRBV5-5; 8 nucleotides line up with TRBD1. V lost 4 bases and J lost 4; bases outside the gene matches: 9. This CDR3 has 16 amino acids. Looked up from germline, CDR1 is SGHKS and CDR2 is YYEKEE (reference sequence). CDR3 protein: CASSTDRVVGTGELFF. CDR3 coding DNA: TGTGCCAGCAGCACGGACAGGGTTGTGGGCACCGGGGAGCTGTTTTTT.

The rearrangement uses TRBV3-1 (or the pseudogene TRBV3-2) and TRBJ1-1; D is ambiguous. V shed 1 base and J shed 0 bases, with 15 bases lying between them. In germline, CDR1 is LGHDT, CDR2 YNNKEL (reference sequence). There are 17 residues in the CDR3. The CDR3 DNA reads TGTGCCAGCAGCCAAGGTGGCATCCGAGGCATGAACACTGAAGCTTTCTTT. It codes for CASSQGGIRGMNTEAFF.

This clone was seen a handful of times. V gene TRBV11-3 combines with J gene TRBJ2-2, with TRBD2 identical over 7 bases. The V gene's germline CDR1 is SGHNT and CDR2 YENEEA. The CDR3 covers 14 residues. J was trimmed by 8 bases and V by 4 bases; bases with no gene match: 7. The CDR3 DNA reads TGTGCCAGCAGCTCCGGAGGGACTATTGGGGAGCTGTTTTTT. Its protein is CASSSGGTIGELFF. Filled out from reference TRBV11-3 and TRBJ2-2, the complete variable domain reads EAGVVQSPRYKIIEKKQPVAFWCNPISGHNTLYWYLQNLGQGPELLIRYENEEAVDDSQLPKDRFSAERLKGVDSTLKIQPAELGDSAVYLCASSSGGTIGELFFGEGSRLTVL.

The genes are TRBV7-2 and TRBJ2-6; TRBD1 might be the D (5 bases). Germline lookup yields CDR1 SGHTA and CDR2 FQGNSA. The ends were cut back, 9 bases at V and 0 bases at J, with 15 bases in the middle. The CDR3 sequence is 16 residues long. The CDR3 reads CASKSLGHSGANVLTF. CDR3 coding DNA: TGTGCCAGTAAGAGTCTGGGGCACTCTGGGGCCAACGTCCTGACTTTC.

This chain connects TRBV7-8 to TRBJ1-6; D is undetermined. With 1 base removed from V and 8 bases from J, the gap between germline ends came to 9 bases. Per the germline V gene, CDR1 is SGHVS and CDR2 is FQNEAQ. The CDR3 spans 14 residues. DNA of the CDR3: TGTGCCAGCAGCTTAGGAAGCCCCCATTCACCCCTCCACTTT. Protein: CASSLGSPHSPLHF. Filled out from reference TRBV7-8 and TRBJ1-6, the complete variable domain reads GAGVSQSPRYKVAKRGQDVALRCDPISGHVSLFWYQQALGQGPEFLTYFQNEAQLDKSGLPSDRFFAERPEGSVSTLKIQRTQQEDSAVYLCASSLGSPHSPLHFGNGTRLTVT.

V is TRBV7-8 and J is TRBJ1-2; 7 nucleotides match TRBD1. The V segment lost 4 bases and the J segment 4 bases; nucleotides outside the gene matches: 3. The CDR3 totals 13 residues. Germline loops: CDR1 SGHVS, CDR2 FQNEAQ. CDR3 coding DNA: TGTGCCAGCAGCTCGGGACAGACCTATGGCTACACCTTC. This codes for CASSSGQTYGYTF.

V usage is TRBV19 and J usage is TRBJ1-3, with D unresolved. V lost 5 bases and J lost 4, with 9 bases in between. The CDR3 runs to 13 residues. Per germline, CDR1 LNHDA and CDR2 SQIVND (reference sequence). CDR3 residues: CASSVSVGNTIYF. The CDR3 DNA reads as TGTGCCAGTAGTGTTTCTGTGGGAAACACCATATATTTT.

The CDR3: CASRIVGGTGGNEQFF. The DNA of the CDR3 is TGTGCCAGCAGGATAGTCGGGGGGACAGGGGGAAATGAGCAGTTCTTC. The genes are TRBV11-2 and TRBJ2-1; TRBD1 agrees at 11 bases. Germline V CDR1 and CDR2: SGHAT, FQNNGV. This CDR3 is 16 amino acids long. V lost 6 bases and J lost 7; bases outside the gene matches: 11.

The genes are TRBV20-1 and TRBJ2-1; the match to TRBD1 covers 8 bases. The CDR3 runs to 11 residues. V shed 4 bases and J 16 bases; nucleotides not matched to a gene: 9. The V gene's germline CDR1 is DFQATT and CDR2 SNEGSKA (reference sequence). The CDR3 here is CSATRTGLRFF. CDR3 coding DNA: TGCAGTGCTACTCGGACAGGGTTAAGATTCTTC.